The 15 T cell receptor beta chains below all came from one sample that was sequenced in a study of T cells in tuberculosis. TCRdb keeps only in-frame clones here, not all; method: immunoSEQ multiplex PCR. Of 30,000 to 40,000 clones listed, 97% are singletons. Sequenced sample: PBMCs. These receptor sequences come from a donor between 10 and 29 years old with latent tuberculosis or without tuberculosis infection.

Of note for this clone: The sample carries other DNA sequences with the same CDR3. This chain links TRBV5-1 with TRBJ2-2; TRBD2 aligns across 9 bases. The CDR3 is made up of 16 amino acids. Trimming at V came to 5 bases and at J to 1 base, leaving 6 bases not matched to a gene. CDR1 and CDR2 from the germline V gene are SGHRS and YFSETQ. The CDR3, as DNA: TGCGCCAGCAGTCTTCGACTAGCGGAGAACACCGGGGAGCTGTTTTTT. It encodes CASSLRLAENTGELFF.

The chain uses TRBV5-1 and TRBJ1-1; 7 bases align to TRBD1. From germline, CDR1 is SGHRS and CDR2 YFSETQ. V dropped 0 bases and J dropped 4; count of bases not matched to a gene: 3. The length of the CDR3 is 14 residues. In DNA, the CDR3 is TGCGCCAGCAGCTTGGGACAGGGTGGCACTGAAGCTTTCTTT. It yields the protein CASSLGQGGTEAFF.

V is TRBV4-2 and J is TRBJ1-5; D uncertain. CDR3 length: 13 residues. The germline gives CDR1 LGHNA, CDR2 YNFKEQ. Trimming took off 0 bases at V and 4 bases at J, with 4 bases between the two ends. The CDR3 sequence is CASSQDRNQPQHF. DNA for the CDR3: TGTGCCAGCAGCCAAGACAGAAATCAGCCCCAGCATTTT.

The chain couples TRBV19 to TRBJ1-5; weak D call: TRBD1 (6 bases). Germline CDR1 is LNHDA and CDR2 is SQIVND (reference sequence). V lost 4 bases and J lost 7, with 14 bases in between. The CDR3 consists of 14 residues. Here the CDR3 reads CASSNLGGLQPQHF. The CDR3 DNA sequence: TGTGCCAGTAGTAATCTCGGGGGGCTGCAGCCCCAGCATTTT.

This chain links TRBV27 with TRBJ2-4; weak D call: TRBD1 (5 bases). CDR1 and CDR2 from the germline V gene are MNHEY and SMNVEV (reference sequence). The CDR3 loop spans 14 amino acids. Trimming took 2 bases from V and 7 from J, leaving 12 bases between them. CDR3 DNA: TGTGCCAGCAGTTTAGGCAGGGTCGGGAACATTCAGTACTTC. Protein sequence: CASSLGRVGNIQYF.

This rearrangement joins TRBV5-3 to TRBJ1-2; D is unresolved. Being an ORF, TRBV5-3 has a function that is uncertain. With 0 bases removed from V and 10 bases from J, the gap between germline ends came to 25 bases. The CDR3 covers 17 residues. CDR3 loop: CARSLVVEEFFYGDYTF. In DNA form, the CDR3 reads TGTGCCAGAAGCTTGGTTGTTGAGGAGTTCTTCTATGGAGACTACACCTTC.

The chain combines TRBV5-8 with TRBJ2-7; 9 bases fit TRBD1. Trimming took 4 bases from V and 6 from J; bases not matched to a gene: 11. The CDR3 has 15 amino acids. In germline, CDR1 is SGHTS, CDR2 YDEGEE. The CDR3 here is CASSRKPGQGREQYF. The CDR3, as DNA: TGTGCCAGCAGCAGAAAACCGGGACAGGGACGCGAGCAGTACTTC.

The chain employs TRBV6-6 and TRBJ2-3; a possible D gene is TRBD2 (6 bases). The CDR3 spans 16 residues. Germline CDR1 reads MNHNY; CDR2 reads SVGAGI (reference sequence). V dropped 1 base and J dropped 0 bases, with 11 bases sitting between them. For the CDR3, the DNA is TGTGCCAGCAGTTACTTCGGCGGGGCTAGCACAGATACGCAGTATTTT. Encoded protein: CASSYFGGASTDTQYF.

This clone was seen a handful of times. The rearrangement joins TRBV6-1 to TRBJ2-2; D is possibly TRBD1 (6 bases). Deletions cut 3 bases from V and 3 bases from J, with 8 bases between. The CDR3 contains 14 residues. Germline CDR1 and CDR2: MNHNS and SASEGT. The CDR3 DNA is TGTGCCAGCAGTGAGGCAGGGGACACCGGGGAGCTGTTTTTT. Amino acids: CASSEAGDTGELFF.

The rearrangement joins TRBV5-1 to TRBJ1-4; no clear D. The V end lost 4 bases, the J end lost 3 bases, and 10 bases lay between the germline ends. Germline CDR1 SGHRS, CDR2 YFSETQ. This CDR3 contains 14 residues. CDR3 nucleotide sequence: TGCGCCAGCAGCGTGGTCCCCTCTAATGAAAAACTGTTTTTT. This codes for CASSVVPSNEKLFF.

The CDR3 nucleotides read TGTGCCAGTAGTATCGCCCCCTACAGGGGCCGTTCCTACAATGAGCAGTTCTTC. This encodes CASSIAPYRGRSYNEQFF. This chain uses TRBV19 with TRBJ2-1, with 7 bases fitting TRBD1. J was trimmed by 1 base and V by 3 bases; bases with no gene match: 12. The V gene's germline CDR1 is LNHDA and CDR2 SQIVND (reference sequence). The CDR3 is made up of 18 amino acids.

This chain joins TRBV9 and TRBJ1-2; D not resolved. V shed 4 bases and J shed 6 bases, with 19 bases lying between them. The CDR3 is made up of 15 amino acids. Germline lookup yields CDR1 SGDLS and CDR2 YYNGEE. The DNA for the CDR3 is TGTGCCAGCAGCCTCCACAGTGGGTTGAAGGATGGCTACACCTTC. This gives the protein CASSLHSGLKDGYTF. Full variable domain (remainder filled in from reference TRBV9 and TRBJ1-2): DSGVTQTPKHLITATGQRVTLRCSPRSGDLSVYWYQQSLDQGLQFLIQYYNGEERAKGNILERFSAQQFPDLHSELNLSSLELGDSALYFCASSLHSGLKDGYTFGSGTRLTVV.

V is TRBV6-1 and J is TRBJ1-1; possibly TRBD1 for D (6 bases). V was clipped by 0 bases and J by 5 bases, with 16 bases between them. This CDR3 has 16 residues. Germline-derived CDR1 and CDR2 are MNHNS and SASEGT. For the CDR3, the DNA is TGTGCCAGCAGTGAAGCCGACGGGGACAAAGGGACTGAAGCTTTCTTT. Translation gives CASSEADGDKGTEAFF.

As DNA, the CDR3 is TGTGCCAGCAGTCGCTTACAGGGGGTGCATGGCTACACCTTC. It yields the protein CASSRLQGVHGYTF. This chain connects TRBV6-1 to TRBJ1-2, with 8 bases fitting TRBD1. Germline CDR1 reads MNHNS; CDR2 reads SASEGT. CDR3 length equals 14 residues. The ends lost 5 bases at V and 6 bases at J; junction bases unmatched: 8.

The chain carries TRBV15 and TRBJ2-7; TRBD1 matches 9 bases. The V gene end was trimmed by 0 bases and the J gene end by 5 bases; junction bases not matched to a gene: 8. CDR1 and CDR2 (germline): LNHNV, YYDKDF (reference sequence). The CDR3 runs to 16 residues. The CDR3 DNA is TGTGCCACCAGCAGAGACCCAACAGGGGGCTGGAACGAGCAGTACTTC. It translates to CATSRDPTGGWNEQYF.